Listed below are T cell receptor beta chains from one sample, sequenced in a study of control samples from healthy donors and cancer patients. Profiling relied on immunoSEQ multiplex PCR, and the TCRdb table lists in-frame clones only, not all of them. The repertoire consists of approximately 120,000 clones, with roughly 89% occurring once and the leading ten covering approximately 16%. The sequenced sample consisted of blood. The receptors come from a woman in her 50s in good health. CDR3s include the opening cysteine and the closing phenylalanine or tryptophan. D genes are given only for firm matches. Size is omitted from some rows. Given values are once, few, many or a class for expanded clones.

cdr3_nt cdr3_aa j_call clone_size d_call v_call
TGTGCCAGCAGCGACTATAATAAGTGCCACAAAGTCGGGCACGTCCTGACTTTC CASSDYNKCHKVGHVLTF TRBJ2-6 . . TRBV7-7
TGTGCCACCAGCAGAGATAGGGCCGGACAGGGTGGCACCGGGGAGCTGTTTTTT CATSRDRAGQGGTGELFF TRBJ2-2 once TRBD1 TRBV15
TGCGCCAGCAGCAGGGGCCAGTCTGGCTACACCTTC CASSRGQSGYTF TRBJ1-2 . . TRBV4-3
TGTGCCAGCAGTTCGTCCGTGTCACGGGGCTACAATGAGCAGTTCTTC CASSSSVSRGYNEQFF TRBJ2-1 . . TRBV7-3
TGTGCCAGCAGTTTCATTGGGGATGAGCAGTTCTTC CASSFIGDEQFF TRBJ2-1 . . TRBV6-2/TRBV6-3
TGTGCCAGCTCACCCCGACCTGATGGGCCCTACTTC CASSPRPDGPYF TRBJ2-5 . . TRBV18
TGTGCCAGTAGTACCACAGATACGCAGTATTTT CASSTTDTQYF TRBJ2-3 . . TRBV19
TGTGCCATCAGTGAGTCCGGCGCGGGTTATAGCAATCAGCCCCAGCATTTT CAISESGAGYSNQPQHF TRBJ1-5 . . TRBV10-3
TGTGCCAGTAGCCATAAACAGGGTGGAGGCTACACCTTC CASSHKQGGGYTF TRBJ1-2 few . TRBV19
TGTGCCAGTAGTATAGACGAGGTTAATGAAAAACTGTTTTTT CASSIDEVNEKLFF TRBJ1-4 once . TRBV19
TGTGCCAGCAGTGAAGTGTGGGGCGGTTCCTACGAGCAGTACTTC CASSEVWGGSYEQYF TRBJ2-7 . . TRBV2
TGTGCCAGCAGCTTAACGAGGTGGGGCACTGAAGCTTTCTTT CASSLTRWGTEAFF TRBJ1-1 . . TRBV7-3